The 4 T cell receptor beta chains listed next were all sequenced from one sample in a study of T-cell reconstitution after alpha-beta-depleted transplantation in children. Preparing the TCRbeta library involved the use of unique molecular identifiers. TCRdb re-called the PCR reads through MiXCR, storing one row per CDR3 protein. Of almost 250,000 distinct CDR3 sequences listed, about 25% are singletons. Here the sequenced sample was PBMCs, taken before TCRalphabeta/CD19-depleted stem cell transplant. All receptors come from a girl aged 2 to 10 with Fanconi anemia, due to receive a stem cell transplant.

The V gene is TRBV5-1, the J gene TRBJ1-2; D may be TRBD1 (5 bases). V lost 4 bases, J lost 0 bases, and 13 bases lay in between. The CDR3 is made up of 15 amino acids. Germline V gene sequence: CDR1 SGHRS, CDR2 YFSETQ. CDR3 nucleotides: TGCGCCAGCAGCACCACAGGAAACCCTAACTATGGCTACACCTTC. It encodes CASSTTGNPNYGYTF.

The chain has TRBV5-1 and TRBJ2-1, with D possibly being TRBD1 (6 bases). V shed 3 bases and J shed 2 bases, with 9 bases lying between them. Germline CDR1 is SGHRS and CDR2 is YFSETQ. This CDR3 has 14 residues. CDR3 DNA sequence: TGCGCCAGCAGCTCGGACAGAACCTACAATGAGCAGTTCTTC. Translation: CASSSDRTYNEQFF.

This clonotype has a handful of counts. The CDR3 nucleotides read TGCGCCAGCAGCTTGGCGGGAGAGGGCCTCTACGAGCAGTACTTC. Protein sequence: CASSLAGEGLYEQYF. The chain links TRBV5-1 to TRBJ2-7, with D possibly matching TRBD2 (6 bases). Trimming stripped 0 bases from V and 3 bases from J, with 13 bases between. The CDR3 is 15 amino acids. CDR1 SGHRS and CDR2 YFSETQ come from the germline V gene.

This clonotype was recorded many times. The chain links TRBV28 to TRBJ2-7; D gene ambiguous. V was cut by 6 bases and J by 4 bases, with 16 bases left in between. Germline V CDR1 and CDR2: MDHEN, SYDVKM. The length of the CDR3 is 14 residues. The CDR3 DNA follows: TGTGCCAGCAGCCCCATTCCTATTCGGTACGAGCAGTACTTC. This translates into CASSPIPIRYEQYF.